A selection of T cell receptor beta chains follows, all from one sample in a study of blood T cell repertoires in COVID-19. Profiled with immunoSEQ multiplex PCR; TCRdb holds only in-frame clones, not every one. The table records about 69,000 clones, 79% of them present only once. Sequencing was done on a sample of peripheral blood. The receptor set was obtained from a human donor in a cohort sampled during active COVID-19. The CDR3 runs from the conserved cysteine through the conserved F or W. The D gene is left open where the match is weak. A clone size is listed for some rows: how often the clone was seen (once, few, many), or a class if it is expanded.

v_gene,j_gene,d_gene,abundance,CDR3aa,CDR3nt
TRBV19,TRBJ2-7,-,-,CASSMGQGNYEQYF,TGTGCCAGTAGTATGGGGCAGGGGAACTACGAGCAGTACTTC
TRBV11-2,TRBJ1-1,TRBD1,-,CASSRIQGALIF,TGTGCCAGCAGTCGTATACAGGGGGCGCTCATCTTT
TRBV9,TRBJ1-4,-,-,CASSVDSEKLFF,TGTGCCAGCAGCGTAGACAGTGAAAAACTGTTTTTT
TRBV5-1,TRBJ2-3,-,-,CASSLGLVVSDTQYF,TGCGCCAGCAGCTTGGGACTAGTAGTATCAGATACGCAGTATTTT
TRBV7-9,TRBJ2-5,-,-,CASSSGLPSETQYF,TGTGCCAGCAGCTCCGGACTGCCTTCAGAGACCCAGTACTTC
TRBV11-3,TRBJ2-3,TRBD2,once,CASSRGGTNTDTQYF,TGTGCCAGCAGCCGTGGAGGGACTAACACAGATACGCAGTATTTT
TRBV5-1,TRBJ1-3,-,few,CASSLGSGTGNTIYF,TGCGCCAGCAGCTTGGGTTCGGGGACTGGAAACACCATATATTTT
TRBV14,TRBJ1-1,-,few,CASSQDMVRNEAFF,TGTGCCAGCAGCCAAGACATGGTCAGAAATGAAGCTTTCTTT
TRBV30,TRBJ2-7,-,once,CAWSGSVYRESYEQYF,TGTGCCTGGAGCGGATCTGTGTACAGGGAATCCTACGAGCAGTACTTC
TRBV3-1/TRBV3-2,TRBJ1-2,-,-,CASSPGTTDGYTF,TGTGCCAGCAGCCCCGGGACAACTGATGGCTACACCTTC
TRBV11-2,TRBJ2-5,-,-,CASSSGVLRGRETQYF,TGTGCCAGCAGCTCCGGTGTCCTGCGGGGTCGAGAGACCCAGTACTTC
TRBV2,TRBJ2-3,TRBD1,few,CASSWGQGQTDTQYF,TGTGCCAGCAGCTGGGGACAGGGTCAGACAGATACGCAGTATTTT
TRBV7-9,TRBJ1-4,TRBD1,-,CASRTDRTTETTNEKLFF,TGTGCCAGCAGGACGGACAGGACAACGGAGACAACTAATGAAAAACTGTTTTTT